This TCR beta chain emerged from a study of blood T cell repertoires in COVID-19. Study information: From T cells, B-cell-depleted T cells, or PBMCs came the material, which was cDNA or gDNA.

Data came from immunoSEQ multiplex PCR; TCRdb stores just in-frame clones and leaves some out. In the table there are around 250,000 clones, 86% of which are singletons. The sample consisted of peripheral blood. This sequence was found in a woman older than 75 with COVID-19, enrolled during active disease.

The CDR3 DNA follows: TGTGCCAGCAGTTACGGCGGCCCTACAGATACGCAGTATTTT. Residues: CASSYGGPTDTQYF. V gene TRBV6-6 combines with J gene TRBJ2-3; no clear D gene. V was shortened by 2 bases and J by 3 bases, with 9 bases between the two germline ends. The CDR3 contains 14 residues. Germline lookup yields CDR1 MNHNY and CDR2 SVGAGI (reference sequence).